Below are 17 T cell receptor beta chains sequenced from a single sample in a study of T cell repertoires in cytomegalovirus infection (dated by TCRdb to about 2019). Explained via the paper, the treatment or condition label denotes: in vitro stimulation with specific CMV peptide epitopes to enrich CMV-specific T cells. No antigen has been assigned to these receptors. Sequencer: Illumina HiSeq 1500. The raw public reads went through TCRdb reprocessing: fastp at Q25, MiXCR clone calling, in-frame beta chains kept. Duplicate CDR3 protein sequences are folded into a single record with the most common DNA and genes. Recorded for this sample are about 500,000 distinct CDR3 sequences; more than 30% of them occurred a single time. Of the sample, roughly 15% is held by the ten largest clones. This specimen was cultured PBMCs, taken from culture after CMV antigen stimulation. Receptors were obtained from a human donor in good health (CMV status not recorded). Some clones in this sample may be carry-over from other donors' samples.

This chain joins TRBV6-2 or TRBV6-3 and TRBJ2-3, with a weak D call TRBD2 (5 bases). V was cut by 6 bases and J by 12 bases, with 19 bases left in between. The CDR3 loop spans 13 amino acids. Germline assignment: CDR1 MNHEY and CDR2 SVGEGT. The CDR3 reads CASSLLGSFSQYF. CDR3 nucleotides: TGTGCCAGCAGCCTCTTGGGGAGCTTCAGTCAGTATTTT.

The chain recombines TRBV10-3 with TRBJ2-3; 8 bases agree with TRBD1. This CDR3 region has 13 residues. Germline CDR1 is ENHRY and CDR2 is SYGVKD. J gave up 2 bases and V 9 bases, and 4 bases lay outside the gene matches. This CDR3 is CAIGTGHTDTQYF. CDR3 sequence (DNA): TGTGCCATAGGGACAGGCCACACAGATACGCAGTATTTT.

The table lists this clonotype with many counts. The genes are TRBV7-9 and TRBJ2-2; 9 bases line up with TRBD1. V gave up 5 bases and J gave up 5 bases; unmatched junction bases: 6. This CDR3 has 15 residues. Germline values: CDR1 SEHNR, CDR2 FQNEAQ (reference sequence). CDR3 protein: CASSGDRVVTGELFF. The CDR3 coding sequence is TGTGCCAGCAGCGGGGACAGGGTAGTGACCGGGGAGCTGTTTTTT. Combining the CDR3 with reference TRBV7-9 and TRBJ2-2 gives the whole variable domain DTGVSQNPRHKITKRGQNVTFRCDPISEHNRLYWYRQTLGQGPEFLTYFQNEAQLEKSRLLSDRFSAERPKGSFSTLEIQRTEQGDSAMYLCASSGDRVVTGELFFGEGSRLTVL.

This clonotype was seen a handful of times. The chain is built from TRBV25-1 and TRBJ2-1, with TRBD2 matching over 9 bases. CDR3 length equals 14 residues. V was clipped by 4 bases and J by 5 bases; unmatched bases: 3. Germline CDR1 reads MGHDK; CDR2 reads SYGVNS. The CDR3 here is CASSVASGNNEQFF. CDR3 in DNA: TGTGCCAGCAGTGTCGCTAGCGGGAACAATGAGCAGTTCTTC.

In this sample, this clonotype turned up a few times. The chain combines TRBV7-9 with TRBJ1-3, with 7 bases matching TRBD1. V gave up 5 bases and J gave up 1 base; unmatched junction bases: 2. The CDR3 is 14 residues long. Germline-derived CDR1 and CDR2 are SEHNR and FQNEAQ (reference sequence). In nucleotides, the CDR3 is TGTGCCAGCAGCAAGACAGGGTCTGGAAACACCATATATTTT. Encoded protein: CASSKTGSGNTIYF. The full variable domain, in which reference TRBV7-9 and TRBJ1-3 provide the parts outside the CDR3, is DTGVSQNPRHKITKRGQNVTFRCDPISEHNRLYWYRQTLGQGPEFLTYFQNEAQLEKSRLLSDRFSAERPKGSFSTLEIQRTEQGDSAMYLCASSKTGSGNTIYFGEGSWLTVV.

The rearrangement uses TRBV20-1 and TRBJ2-7, with D unclear. The CDR3 sequence is 13 residues long. Germline V gene lookup returns CDR1 DFQATT and CDR2 SNEGSKA (reference sequence). Trimming removed 3 bases from V and 2 bases from J, with 11 bases in between. The CDR3 bases are TGCAGTGCTAGGTCCTATCAGGCCTACGAGCAGTACTTC. Encoded protein: CSARSYQAYEQYF.

This clonotype was seen a handful of times. The J gene is TRBJ2-3, the V gene TRBV12-3 or TRBV12-4, with D possibly matching TRBD2 (5 bases). V was shortened by 1 base and J by 1 base, with 9 bases between the two germline ends. The CDR3 consists of 15 residues. The CDR3 reads CASSLGASRTDTQYF. As DNA, the CDR3 is TGTGCCAGCAGTTTAGGAGCTAGCCGCACAGATACGCAGTATTTT.

As regards this clonotype: One end of the junction fails to match germline, which may point to a read error. The chain is built from TRBV12-3 or TRBV12-4 and TRBJ1-2, with 9 positions matching TRBD1. This CDR3 comprises 11 residues. The DNA for the CDR3 is TGTGCCAGCAGTTTCTCGACAGGGGGGGACTTC. Its translation: CASSFSTGGDF.

In this sample, this clonotype turned up a few times. The gene calls are TRBV7-9 and TRBJ2-2; D might be TRBD1 (6 bases). Germline V gene lookup returns CDR1 SEHNR and CDR2 FQNEAQ (reference sequence). The CDR3 extends over 14 amino acids. Trimming took off 4 bases at V and 2 bases at J, with 8 bases between the two ends. The CDR3 is CASSSQGNTGELFF. The CDR3 nucleotides read TGTGCCAGCAGCTCACAGGGAAACACCGGGGAGCTGTTTTTT.

The rearrangement joins TRBV12-3 or TRBV12-4 to TRBJ2-3, with no clear D. This CDR3 spans 14 amino acids. V was clipped by 1 base and J by 6 bases, with 11 bases between them. In nucleotides, the CDR3 is TGTGCCAGCAGTTTAGACCAGGCTGTGGATACGCAGTATTTT. This codes for CASSLDQAVDTQYF.

Only one count was recorded for this clonotype. The chain uses TRBV29-1 and TRBJ2-1, with 7 positions matching TRBD2. V was pared by 4 bases and J by 9 bases, with 6 bases of the junction left unmatched. Looked up from germline, CDR1 is SQVTM and CDR2 is ANQGSEA. The CDR3 spans 12 residues. Here the CDR3 DNA reads TGCAGCGTTGGGGGAGGGGCAATTGAGCAGTTCTTC. Protein product: CSVGGGAIEQFF.

Many counts were recorded for this clonotype. The chain combines TRBV7-2 with TRBJ2-3; 9 bases map to TRBD2. The CDR3 has 16 residues. CDR1 and CDR2 (germline): SGHTA, FQGNSA. The trim removed 5 bases at V and 2 bases at J, leaving 8 bases unmatched. This CDR3 reads CASSRGGGGATDTQYF. The CDR3, as DNA: TGTGCCAGCAGCCGCGGGGGGGGCGGGGCCACAGATACGCAGTATTTT.

The rearrangement uses TRBV5-6 and TRBJ2-7; maybe TRBD2 (5 bases). This CDR3 contains 14 residues. V was cut by 5 bases and J by 2 bases, with 14 bases left in between. Per germline, CDR1 SGHDT and CDR2 YYEEEE. The chain's CDR3 is CASSSTAGAYEQYV. The CDR3 DNA reads as TGTGCCAGCAGTTCAACCGCCGGGGCCTACGAGCAGTACGTC.

The chain carries TRBV28 and TRBJ1-2, with TRBD1 identical over 7 bases. V dropped 5 bases and J dropped 6; count of bases not matched to a gene: 12. This CDR3 comprises 15 residues. Germline V lookup: CDR1 MDHEN, CDR2 SYDVKM. CDR3 DNA: TGTGCCAGCAGTCTACCGGGACAGCTGGAAAATGGCTACACCTTC. The encoded protein is CASSLPGQLENGYTF.

This clonotype was seen a few times. V is TRBV6-2 or TRBV6-3 and J is TRBJ2-5; 11 bases are a match to TRBD2. The CDR3 consists of 16 residues. Germline CDR1 reads MNHEY; CDR2 reads SVGEGT. J gave up 5 bases and V 2 bases, and 7 bases lay outside the gene matches. The CDR3 DNA reads TGTGCCAGCAGTTACCCACTAGCGGGAGTAACGGAGACCCAGTACTTC. Encoded protein: CASSYPLAGVTETQYF.

V is TRBV3-1 and J is TRBJ2-7; tentative D call: TRBD2 (6 bases). Germline values: CDR1 LGHDT, CDR2 YNNKEL (reference sequence). CDR3 size: 14 residues. Trimming removed 6 bases from V and 3 bases from J, with 15 bases in between. The CDR3 loop reads CASSIHRRVYEQYF. DNA of the CDR3: TGTGCCAGCAGTATCCACAGGAGGGTCTACGAGCAGTACTTC.

The chain has TRBV5-1 and TRBJ2-7; 7 nucleotides align to TRBD2. Trimming removed 0 bases from V and 6 bases from J; junction bases left unmatched: 9. Germline V CDR1 and CDR2: SGHRS, YFSETQ. The length of the CDR3 is 15 residues. CDR3 DNA: TGCGCCAGCAGCTTGGAAGCGGGAAAGGGCCGCGAGCAGTACTTC. This gives the protein CASSLEAGKGREQYF. Supplemented by reference TRBV5-1 and TRBJ2-7, the full variable domain reads KAGVTQTPRYLIKTRGQQVTLSCSPISGHRSVSWYQQTPGQGLQFLFEYFSETQRNKGNFPGRFSGRQFSNSRSEMNVSTLELGDSALYLCASSLEAGKGREQYFGPGTRLTVT.